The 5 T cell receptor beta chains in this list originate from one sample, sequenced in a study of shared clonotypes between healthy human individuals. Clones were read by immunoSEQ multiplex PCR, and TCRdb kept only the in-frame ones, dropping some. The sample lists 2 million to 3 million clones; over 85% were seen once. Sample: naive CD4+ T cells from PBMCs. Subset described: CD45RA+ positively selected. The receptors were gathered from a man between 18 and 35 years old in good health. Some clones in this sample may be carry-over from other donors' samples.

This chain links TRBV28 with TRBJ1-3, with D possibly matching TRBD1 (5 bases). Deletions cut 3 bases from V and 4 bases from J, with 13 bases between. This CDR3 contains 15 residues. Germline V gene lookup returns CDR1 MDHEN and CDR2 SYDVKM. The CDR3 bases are TGTGCCAGCAGTTTGACCCCCGGGGCAGGAAACACCATATATTTT. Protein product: CASSLTPGAGNTIYF.

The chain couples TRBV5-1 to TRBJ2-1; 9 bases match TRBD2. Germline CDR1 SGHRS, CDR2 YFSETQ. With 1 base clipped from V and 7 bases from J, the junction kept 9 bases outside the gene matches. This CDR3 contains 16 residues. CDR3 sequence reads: CASSLSLAGRRNEQFF. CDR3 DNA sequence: TGCGCCAGCAGCTTGTCTCTAGCGGGAAGGCGGAATGAGCAGTTCTTC.

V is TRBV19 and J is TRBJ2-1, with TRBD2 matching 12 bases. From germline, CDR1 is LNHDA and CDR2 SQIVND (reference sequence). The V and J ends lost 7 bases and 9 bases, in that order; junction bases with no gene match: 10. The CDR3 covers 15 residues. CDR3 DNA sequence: TGTGCCAGTAACTCCGGACTAGCGGGATCTGGTGAGCAGTTCTTC. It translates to CASNSGLAGSGEQFF.

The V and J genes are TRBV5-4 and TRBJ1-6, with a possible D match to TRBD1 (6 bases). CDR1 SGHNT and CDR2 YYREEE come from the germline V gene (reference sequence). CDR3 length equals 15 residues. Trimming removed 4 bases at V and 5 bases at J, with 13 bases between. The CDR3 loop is CASSAAQGHNSPLHF. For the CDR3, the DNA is TGTGCCAGCAGCGCAGCACAGGGTCATAATTCACCCCTCCACTTT.

The CDR3 protein is CASSPTGRATEAFF. As DNA, the CDR3 is TGCGCCAGCAGCCCCACCGGCAGGGCAACTGAAGCTTTCTTT. V usage is TRBV5-1 and J usage is TRBJ1-1, with D possibly matching TRBD1 (5 bases). Trimming cost V 4 bases and J 5 bases, with 15 bases left between them. CDR1 SGHRS and CDR2 YFSETQ come from the germline V gene. This CDR3 contains 14 residues.